The sequence of this T cell receptor beta chain was determined in a study of blood T cell repertoires in COVID-19. Background on the study: PBMCs, B-cell-depleted T cells, or T cells were the source of the cDNA or gDNA that made up the material.

Assay: immunoSEQ multiplex PCR; the TCRdb copy retains only in-frame clones and omits some. The data contain 250,000 or so clones, approximately 87% of them singletons. Germline-derived CDR1 and CDR2 are LGHDT and YNNKEL (reference sequence). The CDR3 sequence is 15 residues long. Between the trimmed V and J ends, which lost 1 base and 6 bases, there was a span of 15 bases. The sample consisted of peripheral blood. The sequence was collected from a man aged 55 to 70 with acute or convalescent COVID-19. The chain couples TRBV3-1 (or the pseudogene TRBV3-2) to TRBJ1-2, with D perhaps TRBD1 (6 bases). The CDR3, as DNA: TGTGCCAGCAGCCAAGCACCTACAGGGAGGGATGGCTACACCTTC. It translates to CASSQAPTGRDGYTF.